This TCR beta chain was sequenced in a study of OX40 agonist ivuxolimab in advanced cancers. Study details: Ivuxolimab is an agonistic anti-OX40 (CD134) antibody, and patients were treated with it. Having had anti-PD-1, anti-PD-L1 or anti-CTLA-4 therapy before was allowed, and roughly 39% had some.

The assay was immunoSEQ multiplex PCR, and TCRdb's table has in-frame clones only and misses some. The table lists 45,000 to 60,000 clones, roughly 88% of them singletons. General study points: At doses 0.1 to 3.0 mg/kg, CD4+ and CD8+ clones expanded.

At baseline, cycle 4 day 1, and cycle 7 day 1, blood was sampled. The CDR3 is 16 amino acids. Trimming took 3 bases from V and 1 from J; bases not matched to a gene: 3. Germline V CDR1 and CDR2: MDHEN, SYDVKM. Comments on this clone: The antigen remains unidentified.

The chain combines TRBV28 with TRBJ1-6, with 7 bases aligning to TRBD1. The receptor was derived from an adult with an advanced solid tumor such as melanoma, head and neck, liver or kidney cancer. Material: CD4+ or CD8+ T cells sorted from blood, obtained in a trial of the OX40 agonist ivuxolimab. CDR3 region: CASSFLQGSYNSPLHF. CDR3 DNA: TGTGCCAGCAGTTTCCTACAGGGGTCCTATAATTCACCCCTCCACTTT.